The 11 T cell receptor beta chains reported below all come from one sample, sequenced in a study of blood T cell repertoires in COVID-19. This table comes from immunoSEQ multiplex PCR, and its TCRdb copy is limited to in-frame clones, with some not included. The sample has approximately 110,000 clones, about 84% seen once; the top ten hold roughly 4.9%. The source material was peripheral blood. These receptors all stem from a human donor in a cohort sampled during active COVID-19.

This rearrangement joins TRBV5-5 to TRBJ2-4, with 12 bases matching TRBD1. This CDR3 spans 19 amino acids. Trimming cost V 4 bases and J 1 base; bases outside gene matches: 12. Germline V gene data show CDR1 as SGHKS and CDR2 as YYEKEE (reference sequence). CDR3 sequence reads: CASSPAGTGGQGAKNIQYF. For the CDR3, the DNA is TGTGCCAGCAGCCCGGCCGGGACAGGGGGCCAAGGCGCCAAAAACATTCAGTACTTC.

This chain links TRBV19 with TRBJ2-2, with a tentative D call TRBD1 (5 bases). The ends were cut back, 7 bases at V and 2 bases at J, with 14 bases in the middle. CDR1 is LNHDA, CDR2 SQIVND, per germline (reference sequence). CDR3 length: 15 amino acids. In DNA, the CDR3 is TGTGCCAGTACCCCGACAGTAACCAACACCGGGGAGCTGTTTTTT. This encodes CASTPTVTNTGELFF.

This clone was picked up a small number of times. This chain links TRBV27 with TRBJ1-4, with D maybe TRBD1 (6 bases). V was shortened by 2 bases and J by 5 bases, with 12 bases between the two germline ends. Germline V gives CDR1 MNHEY, CDR2 SMNVEV (reference sequence). The CDR3 loop spans 15 amino acids. DNA of the CDR3: TGTGCCAGCAGTTTAAGAAGGGGGAAAAATGAAAAACTGTTTTTT. Its protein product is CASSLRRGKNEKLFF.

The CDR3 spells CASSYSPGNTGELFF. The DNA of the CDR3 is TGTGCCAGCAGTTACTCACCCGGGAACACCGGGGAGCTGTTTTTT. The chain recombines TRBV6-6 with TRBJ2-2; unclear D gene. V was trimmed by 0 bases and J by 1 base, leaving 6 bases between them. This CDR3 has 15 residues. Germline-derived CDR1 and CDR2 are MNHNY and SVGAGI (reference sequence).

The rearrangement joins TRBV4-1 to TRBJ2-2; 13 nucleotides match TRBD2. Trimming took 3 bases from V and 1 from J; bases not matched to a gene: 8. The CDR3 runs 19 residues. Germline V lookup: CDR1 MGHRA, CDR2 YSYEKL. CDR3 in DNA: TGCGCCAGCAGCCATGAAGGACTAGCGGGAGCGGGGAACACCGGGGAGCTGTTTTTT. This sequence encodes CASSHEGLAGAGNTGELFF.

In this sample, this clone turned up a few times. The rearrangement joins TRBV9 to TRBJ1-1; 8 positions match TRBD1. The V gene end was trimmed by 4 bases and the J gene end by 2 bases; junction bases not matched to a gene: 4. The CDR3 is 14 amino acids. Germline V gene data show CDR1 as SGDLS and CDR2 as YYNGEE. This chain's CDR3 is CASSRTGGNTEAFF. The CDR3, as DNA: TGTGCCAGCAGCCGAACAGGGGGAAACACTGAAGCTTTCTTT.

Turning to this clone: Within the sample, other DNA sequences also encode this same CDR3. V gene TRBV19 combines with J gene TRBJ2-3; D remains unclear. This CDR3 comprises 13 residues. CDR1 is LNHDA, CDR2 SQIVND, per germline (reference sequence). V dropped 4 bases and J dropped 0 bases, with 5 bases sitting between them. The CDR3 sequence is CASSTLSTDTQYF. In DNA form, the CDR3 reads TGTGCCAGTAGTACCCTTAGCACAGATACGCAGTATTTT.

The gene calls are TRBV7-6 and TRBJ2-7; 8 nucleotides match TRBD1. Germline V gene sequence: CDR1 SGHVS, CDR2 FNYEAQ. Trimming took 2 bases from V and 4 from J; bases not matched to a gene: 10. The CDR3 consists of 16 residues. In DNA form, the CDR3 reads TGTGCCAGCAGCTTAAGTGGCAGGACAGGGTCGTACGAGCAGTACTTC. Translated: CASSLSGRTGSYEQYF.

The rearrangement joins TRBV27 to TRBJ1-2; D is possibly TRBD1 (5 bases). V lost 9 bases and J 5 bases, leaving 19 bases between the germline ends. The CDR3 covers 14 residues. Germline lookup yields CDR1 MNHEY and CDR2 SMNVEV (reference sequence). CDR3 nucleotides: TGTGCCAGTAGATTACGCAGGGAAGAGTATGGCTACACCTTC. This gives the protein CASRLRREEYGYTF.

This rearrangement joins TRBV30 to TRBJ1-6; the D gene is possibly TRBD1 (6 bases). The CDR3 runs to 14 residues. V was clipped by 0 bases and J by 10 bases, with 13 bases between them. Germline CDR1 GTSNPN, CDR2 SVGIG (reference sequence). The CDR3 here is CAWSVPGGRSPLHF. The CDR3, as DNA: TGTGCCTGGAGTGTACCGGGGGGGCGGTCACCCCTCCACTTT. Complete variable domain (other parts from reference TRBV30 and TRBJ1-6): SQTIHQWPATLVQPVGSPLSLECTVEGTSNPNLYWYRQAAGRGLQLLFYSVGIGQISSEVPQNLSASRPQDRQFILSSKKLLLSDSGFYLCAWSVPGGRSPLHFGNGTRLTVT.

The genes are TRBV5-4 and TRBJ1-2; D is possibly TRBD1 (6 bases). V lost 1 base and J lost 0, with 13 bases in between. Germline V CDR1 and CDR2: SGHNT, YYREEE (reference sequence). This CDR3 contains 16 residues. The CDR3 here is CASSLYRAQANYGYTF. DNA for the CDR3: TGTGCCAGCAGCTTGTACAGGGCTCAAGCTAACTATGGCTACACCTTC.